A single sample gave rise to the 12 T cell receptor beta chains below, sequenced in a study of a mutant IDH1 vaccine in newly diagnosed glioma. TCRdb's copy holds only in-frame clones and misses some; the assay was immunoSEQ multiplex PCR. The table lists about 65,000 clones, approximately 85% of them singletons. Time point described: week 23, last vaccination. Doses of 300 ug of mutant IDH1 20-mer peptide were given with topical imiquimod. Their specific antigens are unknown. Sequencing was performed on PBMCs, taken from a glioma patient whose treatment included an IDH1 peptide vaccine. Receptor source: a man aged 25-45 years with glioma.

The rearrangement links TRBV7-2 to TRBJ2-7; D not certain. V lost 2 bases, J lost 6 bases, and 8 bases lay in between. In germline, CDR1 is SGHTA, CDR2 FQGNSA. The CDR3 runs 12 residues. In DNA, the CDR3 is TGTGCCAGCAGCTTACTCAGGTTCGAGCAGTACTTC. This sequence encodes CASSLLRFEQYF.

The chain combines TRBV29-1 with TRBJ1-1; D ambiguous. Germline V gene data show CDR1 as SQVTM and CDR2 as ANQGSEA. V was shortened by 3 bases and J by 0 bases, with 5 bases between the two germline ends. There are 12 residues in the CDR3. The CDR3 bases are TGCAGCGTTGACGGCATGAACACTGAAGCTTTCTTT. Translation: CSVDGMNTEAFF.

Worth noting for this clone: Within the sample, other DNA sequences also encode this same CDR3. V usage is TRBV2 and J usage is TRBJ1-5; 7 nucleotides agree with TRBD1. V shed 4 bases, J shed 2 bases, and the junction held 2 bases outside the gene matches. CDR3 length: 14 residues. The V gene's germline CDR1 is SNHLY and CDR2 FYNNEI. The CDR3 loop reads CASSGQGGNQPQHF. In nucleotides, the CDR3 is TGTGCCAGCAGTGGACAGGGAGGCAATCAGCCCCAGCATTTT.

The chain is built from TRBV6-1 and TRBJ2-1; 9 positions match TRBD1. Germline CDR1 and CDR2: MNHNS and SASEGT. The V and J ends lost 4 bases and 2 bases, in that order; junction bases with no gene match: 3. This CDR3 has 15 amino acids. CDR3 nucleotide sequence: TGTGCCAGCAGTGGTAGACAGGGGGCCTACAATGAGCAGTTCTTC. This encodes CASSGRQGAYNEQFF.

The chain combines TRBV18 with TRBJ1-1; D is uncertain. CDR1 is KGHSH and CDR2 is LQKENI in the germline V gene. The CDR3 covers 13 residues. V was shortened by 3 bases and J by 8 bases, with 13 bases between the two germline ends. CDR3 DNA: TGTGCCAGCTCACCCGGGGTTCACTCCGAAGCTTTCTTT. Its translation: CASSPGVHSEAFF.

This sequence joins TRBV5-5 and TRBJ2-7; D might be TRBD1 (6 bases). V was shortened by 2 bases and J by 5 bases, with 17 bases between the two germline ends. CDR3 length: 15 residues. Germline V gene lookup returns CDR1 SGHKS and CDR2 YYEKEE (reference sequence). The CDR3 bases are TGTGCCAGCAGCTTATTCGGACAGCGCCCCAACGAGCAGTACTTC. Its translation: CASSLFGQRPNEQYF.

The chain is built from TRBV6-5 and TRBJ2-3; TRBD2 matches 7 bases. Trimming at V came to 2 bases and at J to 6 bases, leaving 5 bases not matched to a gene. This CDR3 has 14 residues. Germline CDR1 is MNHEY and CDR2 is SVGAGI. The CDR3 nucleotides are TGTGCCAGCAGTTACAAACGGGAGGTGGATACGCAGTATTTT. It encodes CASSYKREVDTQYF.

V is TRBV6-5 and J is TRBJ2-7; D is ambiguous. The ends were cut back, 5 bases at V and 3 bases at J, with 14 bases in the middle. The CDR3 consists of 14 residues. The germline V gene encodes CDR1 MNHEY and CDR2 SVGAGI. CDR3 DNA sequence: TGTGCCAGCAGTCCTGCCGAGTTGGACTACGAGCAGTACTTC. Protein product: CASSPAELDYEQYF.

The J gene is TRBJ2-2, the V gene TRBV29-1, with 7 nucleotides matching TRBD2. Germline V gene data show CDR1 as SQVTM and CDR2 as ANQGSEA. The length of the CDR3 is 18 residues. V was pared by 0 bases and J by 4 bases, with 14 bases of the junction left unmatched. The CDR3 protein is CSVEDRRGGGSGTGELFF. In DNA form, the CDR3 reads TGCAGCGTTGAAGATCGCCGAGGAGGCGGGAGCGGCACCGGGGAGCTGTTTTTT.

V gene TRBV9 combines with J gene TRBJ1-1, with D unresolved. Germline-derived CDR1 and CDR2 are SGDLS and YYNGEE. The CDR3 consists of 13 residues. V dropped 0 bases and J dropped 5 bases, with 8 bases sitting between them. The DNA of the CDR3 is TGTGCCAGCAGCGTAGCTGTAGAAACTGAAGCTTTCTTT. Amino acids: CASSVAVETEAFF.

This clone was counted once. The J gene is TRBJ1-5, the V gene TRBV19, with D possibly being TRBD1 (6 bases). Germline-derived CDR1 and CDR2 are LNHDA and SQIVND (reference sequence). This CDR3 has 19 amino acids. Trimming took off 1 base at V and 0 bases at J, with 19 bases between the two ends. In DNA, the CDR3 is TGTGCCAGTAGTATAGGAGGGCAGGGGTGGATTATTAGCAATCAGCCCCAGCATTTT. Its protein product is CASSIGGQGWIISNQPQHF.

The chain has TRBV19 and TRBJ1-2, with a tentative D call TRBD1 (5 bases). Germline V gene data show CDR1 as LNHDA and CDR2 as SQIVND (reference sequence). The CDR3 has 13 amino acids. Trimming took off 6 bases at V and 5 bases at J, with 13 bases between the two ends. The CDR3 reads CASSRRGEYGYTF. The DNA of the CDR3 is TGTGCCAGTAGCCGGAGAGGGGAATATGGCTACACCTTC.